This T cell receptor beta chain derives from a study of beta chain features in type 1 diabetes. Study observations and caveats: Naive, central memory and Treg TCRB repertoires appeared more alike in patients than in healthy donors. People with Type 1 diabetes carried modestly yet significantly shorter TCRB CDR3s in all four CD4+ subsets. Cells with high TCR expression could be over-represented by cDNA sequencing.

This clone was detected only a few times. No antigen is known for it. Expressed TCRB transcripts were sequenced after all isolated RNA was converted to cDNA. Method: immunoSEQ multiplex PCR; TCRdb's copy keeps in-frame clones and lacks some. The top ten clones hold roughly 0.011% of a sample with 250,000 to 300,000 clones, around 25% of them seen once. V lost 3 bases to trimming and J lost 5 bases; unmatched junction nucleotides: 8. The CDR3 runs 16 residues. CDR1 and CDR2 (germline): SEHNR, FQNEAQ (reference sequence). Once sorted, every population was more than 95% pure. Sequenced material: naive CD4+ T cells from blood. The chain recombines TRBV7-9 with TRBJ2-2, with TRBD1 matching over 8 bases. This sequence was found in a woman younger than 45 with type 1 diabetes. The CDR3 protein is CASSLVGQGATGELFF. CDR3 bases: TGTGCCAGCAGCTTGGTCGGACAGGGTGCGACCGGGGAGCTGTTTTTT.